These T cell receptor beta chains were read from a single sample in a study of radiation and T cells in renal cell carcinoma. Profiling relied on immunoSEQ multiplex PCR, and the TCRdb table lists in-frame clones only, not all of them. The sample shows tens of thousands of clones, approximately 80% of them seen only once. The material was blood, obtained from a patient whose treatment included radiotherapy and nephrectomy. All receptors come from a woman between 65 and 79 years old with renal cell carcinoma. CDR3s include the opening cysteine and the closing phenylalanine or tryptophan. D genes are given only for firm matches. Clone size is stated in some rows and not others, as once, few, many or a class when expanded.

>TRBJ1-2|-|TRBV6-5|TRBD1
TGTGCCAGTTTCCGAGGGGGCGGCTATGGCTACACCTTC
CASFRGGGYGYTF
>TRBJ2-5|-|TRBV7-9|-
TGTGCCAGCACCCACTCGGCGGGGATGGGGACCCAGTACTTC
CASTHSAGMGTQYF
>TRBJ2-7|-|TRBV6-6|-
TGTGCCAGCAGTCAATCCTACGAGCAGTACTTC
CASSQSYEQYF
>TRBJ2-3|-|TRBV7-9|-
TGTGCCAGCAGCTCTCCCCCAGGGACCACTAACACAGATACGCAGTATTTT
CASSSPPGTTNTDTQYF
>TRBJ1-3|-|TRBV11-2|-
TGTGCCAGCAGCTATGGATCCCGGTTTGGTGGAAACACCATATATTTT
CASSYGSRFGGNTIYF
>TRBJ2-7|-|TRBV19|TRBD2
TGTGCCAACCTACCCCCGACTAGCGGGAGAGATTACGAGCAGTACTTC
CANLPPTSGRDYEQYF
>TRBJ2-4|-|TRBV5-1|TRBD2
TGCGCCAGCAGCTCTACTAGCGGTTTAGCCAAAAACATTCAGTACTTC
CASSSTSGLAKNIQYF
>TRBJ1-3|once|TRBV28|-
TGTGCCAGCAGAGCCCTCAGGGTCTCTGGAAACACCATATATTTT
CASRALRVSGNTIYF
>TRBJ1-1|-|TRBV6-6|-
TGTGCCAGCAGGGGGGGCAGGAAGAACACTGAAGCTTTCTTT
CASRGGRKNTEAFF
>TRBJ2-1|-|TRBV6-5|-
TGTGCCAGCAGTTATGGGGGACCTGGGAATGAGCAGTTCTTC
CASSYGGPGNEQFF
>TRBJ2-2|-|TRBV9|TRBD2
TGTGCCAGCAGCGTAGCCCCAGCGGGGGGTTCCGGGGAGCTGTTTTTT
CASSVAPAGGSGELFF
>TRBJ2-5|-|TRBV29-1|-
TGCAGCGTGACAGACGGGGGCGGGGAGACCCAGTACTTC
CSVTDGGGETQYF
>TRBJ2-1|-|TRBV9|TRBD2
TGTGCCAGCAGCGTAACTAGCGGCACCTACAATGAGCAGTTCTTC
CASSVTSGTYNEQFF
>TRBJ1-1|-|TRBV5-1|-
TGCGCCAGCAGCTTGGGCGGCCGCCTGAACACTGAAGCTTTCTTT
CASSLGGRLNTEAFF
>TRBJ2-1|-|TRBV27|TRBD2
TGTGCCAGCAGTTTAGGGCGGGAGAGGTTCAATGAGCAGTTCTTC
CASSLGRERFNEQFF
>TRBJ2-2|-|TRBV6-5|TRBD2
TGTGCCAGCAGTTACTCGGAGGGACTAGACACCGGGGAGCTGTTTTTT
CASSYSEGLDTGELFF
>TRBJ1-2|medium-sized|TRBV11-3|-
TGTGCCAGCAGCTTAGTTGATAACTATGGCTACACCTTC
CASSLVDNYGYTF
>TRBJ2-2|-|TRBV9|TRBD1
TGTGCCAGCAGCGTGGGACAGGGGAGCACCGGGGAGCTGTTTTTT
CASSVGQGSTGELFF
>TRBJ2-7|-|TRBV6-5|TRBD2
TGTGCCAGCAGTTACAGGCTAGCGGGGGGTTACGAGCAGTACTTC
CASSYRLAGGYEQYF
>TRBJ1-1|-|TRBV7-9|TRBD1
TGTGCCAGCCAAATAGAACACAGGGGCAGTGAAGCTTTCTTT
CASQIEHRGSEAFF
>TRBJ2-5|-|TRBV6-1|-
TGTGCCAGCAGTGAAGGCAGGTCCGCGGAGACCCAGTACTTC
CASSEGRSAETQYF
>TRBJ2-7|-|TRBV29-1|-
TGCAGCGTTGCACAGCTTACAGGGTCAAGGCAGTACTTC
CSVAQLTGSRQYF
>TRBJ1-5|-|TRBV27|-
TGTGCCAGCAGGGCAGGGGTTTTGAGCAATCAGCCCCAGCATTTT
CASRAGVLSNQPQHF
>TRBJ2-5|once|TRBV15|-
TGTGCCACCAGCAGAGATGTGGGCCGGGAGACCCAGTACTTC
CATSRDVGRETQYF
>TRBJ2-3|-|TRBV6-1|TRBD2
TGTGCCAGCAGTGAACCGACTAGCGGGGCGAACACAGATACGCAGTATTTT
CASSEPTSGANTDTQYF
>TRBJ1-1|-|TRBV7-8|TRBD1
TGTGCCAGCGGCAGGGGGCGTTTGTTAGCTGAAGCTTTCTTT
CASGRGRLLAEAFF
>TRBJ1-5|-|TRBV6-1|-
TGTGCCAGCAGTTCCCGGGGGGCAGAGCAGCCCCAGCATTTT
CASSSRGAEQPQHF
>TRBJ1-2|-|TRBV19|TRBD1
TGTGCCAGTACCAAAGTTGGGACAGGGGTGTATGGCTACACCTTC
CASTKVGTGVYGYTF
>TRBJ1-2|-|TRBV6-1|TRBD1
TGTGCCAGCAGAAGTACAGGGGTTGACTATGGCTACACCTTC
CASRSTGVDYGYTF
>TRBJ2-2|-|TRBV19|-
TGTGCCAGTAGTCCGATGGTAGAGAACACCGGGGAGCTGTTTTTT
CASSPMVENTGELFF
>TRBJ1-5|-|TRBV19|-
TGTGCCAGTAGTATCTGGCCTTCCAGCAATCAGCCCCAGCATTTT
CASSIWPSSNQPQHF
>TRBJ2-7|-|TRBV18|-
TGTGCCAGCTCACCACCGTCCCTTGGGGAGCAGTACTTC
CASSPPSLGEQYF
>TRBJ1-5|-|TRBV5-1|TRBD1
TGCGCCAGCAGCCCCGGGACAGCGGGCAATCAGCCCCAGCATTTT
CASSPGTAGNQPQHF
>TRBJ2-5|few|TRBV29-1|-
TGCAGCGTCGACCGACGGGTAGGAGAGACCCAGTACTTC
CSVDRRVGETQYF
>TRBJ2-7|-|TRBV6-5|TRBD1
TGTGCCAGCACCATAAGACAGGGGTCCTTCTACGAGCAGTACTTC
CASTIRQGSFYEQYF
>TRBJ1-2|-|TRBV19|-
TGTGCCAGTCTCGGCCAGGGGCCCTATGGCTACACCTTC
CASLGQGPYGYTF
>TRBJ1-1|few|TRBV27|-
TGTGCCAGCAGTTTGCCGCCTCCGAACACTGAAGCTTTCTTT
CASSLPPPNTEAFF
>TRBJ2-2|-|TRBV5-1|-
TGCGCCAGCAGCTTGTTACGGGGGGCCCACACCGGGGAGCTGTTTTTT
CASSLLRGAHTGELFF
>TRBJ2-2|-|TRBV6-6|-
TGTGCCAGCAGTGTCGGACAGACCCTAAGCGGGGAGCTGTTTTTT
CASSVGQTLSGELFF
>TRBJ1-2|-|TRBV7-9|-
TGTGCCAGCAGCTTAGCGGCGGCGGAAGGGGGCTACACCTTC
CASSLAAAEGGYTF
>TRBJ1-6|few|TRBV4-1|-
TGCGCCAGCAGCCACCCGGCACAGGGCAATAATTCACCCCTCCACTTT
CASSHPAQGNNSPLHF
>TRBJ1-2|-|TRBV5-1|TRBD1
TGCGCCAGCAGCCGCTCTGGGACAGACCTGACCGGAGGGGATGGCTACACCTTC
CASSRSGTDLTGGDGYTF
>TRBJ1-5|-|TRBV2|-
TGTGCCAGCAGGTTTGCGGACAATCAGCCCCAGCATTTT
CASRFADNQPQHF
>TRBJ1-2|-|TRBV5-5|-
TGTGCCAGCAGCTCTAGGTTCTATGGCTACACCTTC
CASSSRFYGYTF
>TRBJ1-1|-|TRBV7-8|TRBD1
TGTGCCAGCAGTCAAGGAACAGGGGGCACTGAAGCTTTCTTT
CASSQGTGGTEAFF
>TRBJ1-1|-|TRBV7-5|-
TGTGCCAGAAGCTACCGACCGACAGGGGAATTCTCTGAAGCTTTCTTT
CARSYRPTGEFSEAFF